This is a list of T cell receptor beta chains from one sample in a study of blood T cell repertoires in COVID-19. Profiled with immunoSEQ multiplex PCR; TCRdb holds only in-frame clones, not every one. The sample has about 130,000 clones; about 77% are singletons. Sequenced: peripheral blood. The origin of the receptors is a man older than 75 with acute or convalescent COVID-19. Both conserved end residues are part of each CDR3. D genes are given only for firm matches. A row's size may be missing; if present it is once, few, many or a size class.

abundance: .
d_gene: TRBD2
j_gene: TRBJ2-3
v_gene: TRBV29-1
CDR3nt: TGCAGCGTTGAGGGCGGGGGAGATACGCAGTATTTT
CDR3aa: CSVEGGGDTQYF

abundance: .
d_gene: .
j_gene: TRBJ1-1
v_gene: TRBV5-1
CDR3nt: TGCGCCAGCAGCTTACAAAGGTGGAGCACTGAAGCTTTCTTT
CDR3aa: CASSLQRWSTEAFF

abundance: .
d_gene: TRBD2
j_gene: TRBJ2-5
v_gene: TRBV19
CDR3nt: TGTGCCAGTAGTCTTCGGACTAGCAGAGAGACCCAGTACTTC
CDR3aa: CASSLRTSRETQYF

abundance: .
d_gene: TRBD2
j_gene: TRBJ2-3
v_gene: TRBV4-2
CDR3nt: TGTGCCAGCAGCCAATTGAGCGGGGGCCCCGCGGATACGCAGTATTTT
CDR3aa: CASSQLSGGPADTQYF

abundance: many
d_gene: TRBD1
j_gene: TRBJ2-2
v_gene: TRBV28
CDR3nt: TGTGCCAGCAGTTTGGACAGGGGGCCGGGCACCGGGGAGCTGTTTTTT
CDR3aa: CASSLDRGPGTGELFF

abundance: .
d_gene: .
j_gene: TRBJ1-2
v_gene: TRBV19
CDR3nt: TGTGCCAGTAGAGGGAGTTATAATTATGGCTACACCTTC
CDR3aa: CASRGSYNYGYTF

abundance: .
d_gene: .
j_gene: TRBJ2-1
v_gene: TRBV6-5
CDR3nt: TGTGCCAGTGGGACTCTCCTGGGGAATGAGCAGTTCTTC
CDR3aa: CASGTLLGNEQFF

abundance: .
d_gene: .
j_gene: TRBJ2-7
v_gene: TRBV2
CDR3nt: TGTGCCAGCAGTGGGCAGGGGTTAGACGAGCAGTACTTC
CDR3aa: CASSGQGLDEQYF

abundance: once
d_gene: .
j_gene: TRBJ1-1
v_gene: TRBV7-9
CDR3nt: TGTGCCAGCAGCTTATCGGGGGACACTGAAGCTTTCTTT
CDR3aa: CASSLSGDTEAFF

abundance: .
d_gene: TRBD1
j_gene: TRBJ1-2
v_gene: TRBV18
CDR3nt: TGTGCCAGCTCAGCTCTACAGGGGGCTATCGATGGCTACACCTTC
CDR3aa: CASSALQGAIDGYTF

abundance: few
d_gene: .
j_gene: TRBJ2-3
v_gene: TRBV18
CDR3nt: TGTGCCAGCTCACCCCTCCGGGATACGCAGTATTTT
CDR3aa: CASSPLRDTQYF

abundance: few
d_gene: .
j_gene: TRBJ2-7
v_gene: TRBV7-8
CDR3nt: TGTGCCAGCAGCTTATATGGGACTGTCTACGAGCAGTACTTC
CDR3aa: CASSLYGTVYEQYF

abundance: once
d_gene: .
j_gene: TRBJ1-2
v_gene: TRBV6-5
CDR3nt: TGTGCCAGCAGCCAGGTGGGACTTGGCTACACCTTC
CDR3aa: CASSQVGLGYTF

abundance: .
d_gene: .
j_gene: TRBJ1-4
v_gene: TRBV2
CDR3nt: TGTGCCAGCAGGACTACCGGGACAACTAATGAAAAACTGTTTTTT
CDR3aa: CASRTTGTTNEKLFF

abundance: .
d_gene: .
j_gene: TRBJ2-7
v_gene: TRBV5-5
CDR3nt: TGTGCCAGCAGCTTGATTACAGGCCCGTCCTACGAGCAGTACTTC
CDR3aa: CASSLITGPSYEQYF

abundance: .
d_gene: .
j_gene: TRBJ2-7
v_gene: TRBV18
CDR3nt: TGTGCCAGCTCACCAGGCTTGGCAGGGGACTACGAGCAGTACTTC
CDR3aa: CASSPGLAGDYEQYF

abundance: .
d_gene: TRBD1
j_gene: TRBJ2-5
v_gene: TRBV6-6
CDR3nt: TGTGCCAGCAGTTCCCAGGGGGCGCGGGAAGAGACCCAGTACTTC
CDR3aa: CASSSQGAREETQYF

abundance: .
d_gene: TRBD2
j_gene: TRBJ2-3
v_gene: TRBV5-1
CDR3nt: TGCGCCAGCAGCTCTAGACTAGCGGGGAGCACAGATACGCAGTATTTT
CDR3aa: CASSSRLAGSTDTQYF

abundance: .
d_gene: TRBD1
j_gene: TRBJ1-2
v_gene: TRBV9
CDR3nt: TGTGCCAGCAGCCGACTCGGACAGGGAAAAAACTATGGCTACACCTTC
CDR3aa: CASSRLGQGKNYGYTF

abundance: .
d_gene: TRBD2
j_gene: TRBJ2-1
v_gene: TRBV5-1
CDR3nt: TGCGCCAGCAGCTTCCCTAGCGGGGGTAATGAGCAGTTCTTC
CDR3aa: CASSFPSGGNEQFF

abundance: once
d_gene: .
j_gene: TRBJ1-1
v_gene: TRBV5-5
CDR3nt: TGTGCCAGCAGCTTGGCCGGGCGGGAGAACACTGAAGCTTTCTTT
CDR3aa: CASSLAGRENTEAFF

abundance: .
d_gene: .
j_gene: TRBJ1-2
v_gene: TRBV27
CDR3nt: TGTGCCAGCAGTTCGGTAGGGGCAGACTATGGCTACACCTTC
CDR3aa: CASSSVGADYGYTF

abundance: .
d_gene: .
j_gene: TRBJ1-5
v_gene: TRBV18
CDR3nt: TGTGCCAGCTCACCCCCCGGGGGACAGCCCCAGCATTTT
CDR3aa: CASSPPGGQPQHF

abundance: .
d_gene: TRBD1
j_gene: TRBJ2-7
v_gene: TRBV7-9
CDR3nt: TGTGCCAGCAGCGCGACTGGCGGGGACAGGGTCGCCGAGCAGTACTTC
CDR3aa: CASSATGGDRVAEQYF

abundance: .
d_gene: TRBD1
j_gene: TRBJ2-1
v_gene: TRBV5-5
CDR3nt: TGTGCCAGCAGCTTGGATATGGGACAGGGTCGGAATGAGCAGTTCTTC
CDR3aa: CASSLDMGQGRNEQFF

abundance: .
d_gene: TRBD2
j_gene: TRBJ2-5
v_gene: TRBV5-1
CDR3nt: TGCGCCAGTAAGGTGCGGGGGGGTGTCCAAGAGACCCAGTACTTC
CDR3aa: CASKVRGGVQETQYF

abundance: few
d_gene: .
j_gene: TRBJ1-1
v_gene: TRBV4-3
CDR3nt: TGCGCCAGCAGCCGAAGCCTCCAGAACACTGAAGCTTTCTTT
CDR3aa: CASSRSLQNTEAFF

abundance: .
d_gene: .
j_gene: TRBJ2-1
v_gene: TRBV7-9
CDR3nt: TGTGCCAGCAGCCGACACAGGGCTGAGCAGTTCTTC
CDR3aa: CASSRHRAEQFF

abundance: .
d_gene: .
j_gene: TRBJ1-1
v_gene: TRBV15
CDR3nt: TGTGCCACCAGCAGAGACAACGTCGGGGACACTGAAGCTTTCTTT
CDR3aa: CATSRDNVGDTEAFF

abundance: .
d_gene: .
j_gene: TRBJ2-3
v_gene: TRBV20-1
CDR3nt: TGCAGTGCTAGTGGCCAGGGCAGTCCAGATACGCAGTATTTT
CDR3aa: CSASGQGSPDTQYF

abundance: .
d_gene: .
j_gene: TRBJ1-5
v_gene: TRBV7-9
CDR3nt: TGTGCCAGCAGCTTAGGGGAGGGGCAGGGCAATCAGCCCCAGCATTTT
CDR3aa: CASSLGEGQGNQPQHF

abundance: once
d_gene: TRBD1
j_gene: TRBJ2-5
v_gene: TRBV5-5
CDR3nt: TGTGCCAGCAGCTTGCGCGACAGGGTCCAAGAGACCCAGTACTTC
CDR3aa: CASSLRDRVQETQYF

abundance: .
d_gene: .
j_gene: TRBJ1-1
v_gene: TRBV5-6
CDR3nt: TGTGCCAGCAGCTTGGAGACAGGGAACACTGAAGCTTTCTTT
CDR3aa: CASSLETGNTEAFF

abundance: .
d_gene: TRBD2
j_gene: TRBJ2-2
v_gene: TRBV15
CDR3nt: TGTGCCACCCAGCGGGAAACCGCGAACACCGGGGAGCTGTTTTTT
CDR3aa: CATQRETANTGELFF

abundance: .
d_gene: .
j_gene: TRBJ1-1
v_gene: TRBV19
CDR3nt: TGTGCCAGTAGTATTGCAGGGGTGGGCACTGAAGCTTTCTTT
CDR3aa: CASSIAGVGTEAFF

abundance: .
d_gene: .
j_gene: TRBJ1-1
v_gene: TRBV18
CDR3nt: TGTGCCAGCTCACCGACTGAGGGGAGGAAGGGCACTGAAGCTTTCTTT
CDR3aa: CASSPTEGRKGTEAFF

abundance: .
d_gene: .
j_gene: TRBJ1-2
v_gene: TRBV18
CDR3nt: TGTGCCAGCTCACCCCTCGGGGGGGCGGGGTTGGATGGCTACACCTTC
CDR3aa: CASSPLGGAGLDGYTF

abundance: .
d_gene: TRBD1
j_gene: TRBJ1-4
v_gene: TRBV2
CDR3nt: TGTGCCAGCAGTGAGGGACAGTCAACTAATGAAAAACTGTTTTTT
CDR3aa: CASSEGQSTNEKLFF

abundance: .
d_gene: TRBD2
j_gene: TRBJ2-3
v_gene: TRBV7-6
CDR3nt: TGTGCCAGCACCCCGACTAGCGGGGGATCAGATACGCAGTATTTT
CDR3aa: CASTPTSGGSDTQYF

abundance: .
d_gene: .
j_gene: TRBJ2-7
v_gene: TRBV5-1
CDR3nt: TGCGCCAGCAGCTTGTCTACAGGAACCTACGAGCAGTACTTC
CDR3aa: CASSLSTGTYEQYF

abundance: .
d_gene: TRBD1
j_gene: TRBJ1-2
v_gene: TRBV2
CDR3nt: TGTGCCAGCAGGGCGGACAGGGGGCCCTATGGCTACACCTTC
CDR3aa: CASRADRGPYGYTF

abundance: .
d_gene: TRBD2
j_gene: TRBJ2-1
v_gene: TRBV11-2
CDR3nt: TGTGCCAGCAGCCCGTTCGAGGTAGCGGGGGCAACCAATGAGCAGTTCTTC
CDR3aa: CASSPFEVAGATNEQFF

abundance: .
d_gene: .
j_gene: TRBJ2-6
v_gene: TRBV4-2
CDR3nt: TGTGCCAGCAGCCAAGGGGGCTCCGGGGCCAACGTCCTGACTTTC
CDR3aa: CASSQGGSGANVLTF

abundance: .
d_gene: .
j_gene: TRBJ1-6
v_gene: TRBV28
CDR3nt: TGTGCCAGCCTCCCTCCCCAGGGGAGCTCCTATAATTCACCCCTCCACTTT
CDR3aa: CASLPPQGSSYNSPLHF

abundance: .
d_gene: .
j_gene: TRBJ2-7
v_gene: TRBV5-6
CDR3nt: TGTGCCAGCAGCTTGGAAGGGGCAGGGCAGTACTTC
CDR3aa: CASSLEGAGQYF

abundance: few
d_gene: TRBD1
j_gene: TRBJ1-2
v_gene: TRBV5-5
CDR3nt: TGTGCCAGCAGCTTGGACAGGGGGCCGGAGAACTATGGCTACACCTTC
CDR3aa: CASSLDRGPENYGYTF

abundance: .
d_gene: .
j_gene: TRBJ2-7
v_gene: TRBV21-1
CDR3nt: TGTGCCAGCACCCACTTCACAGGCCCATCCTACGTAGAGCAGTACTTC
CDR3aa: CASTHFTGPSYVEQYF

abundance: .
d_gene: TRBD2
j_gene: TRBJ2-1
v_gene: TRBV5-1
CDR3nt: TGCGCCAGCAGCTGGGGACTAGCGGGGGGCCCTAGGGATGAGCAGTTCTTC
CDR3aa: CASSWGLAGGPRDEQFF

abundance: .
d_gene: TRBD1
j_gene: TRBJ2-1
v_gene: TRBV27
CDR3nt: TGTGCCAGCCGACAGGGTTTGGGTGAGCAGTTCTTC
CDR3aa: CASRQGLGEQFF

abundance: .
d_gene: .
j_gene: TRBJ1-1
v_gene: TRBV5-5
CDR3nt: TGTGCCAGCAGCTTCACGGACAGGAACACTGAAGCTTTCTTT
CDR3aa: CASSFTDRNTEAFF

abundance: once
d_gene: .
j_gene: TRBJ1-2
v_gene: TRBV5-6
CDR3nt: TGTGCCAGCAGCTTCAGACACTTCAAAGGATATGGCTACACCTTC
CDR3aa: CASSFRHFKGYGYTF

abundance: .
d_gene: .
j_gene: TRBJ1-5
v_gene: TRBV6-6
CDR3nt: TGTGCCAGCAGCAACCGGGTCCCAAATCAGCCCCAGCATTTT
CDR3aa: CASSNRVPNQPQHF

abundance: .
d_gene: TRBD1
j_gene: TRBJ1-1
v_gene: TRBV10-3
CDR3nt: TGTGCCAGCCGAGACAGGGGAGGCACTGAAGCTTTCTTT
CDR3aa: CASRDRGGTEAFF

abundance: once
d_gene: TRBD2
j_gene: TRBJ2-3
v_gene: TRBV15
CDR3nt: TGTGCCACCAGCCCCCACGGGAGGGTAGCAGATACGCAGTATTTT
CDR3aa: CATSPHGRVADTQYF

abundance: .
d_gene: TRBD2
j_gene: TRBJ2-3
v_gene: TRBV27
CDR3nt: TGTGCCAGCACCTCCCGGAGGAGCGGGGGGGCGGGGGATACGCAGTATTTT
CDR3aa: CASTSRRSGGAGDTQYF

abundance: few
d_gene: .
j_gene: TRBJ1-6
v_gene: TRBV7-2
CDR3nt: TGTGCCAGCAGCTTAGTACCACAAAATTCACCCCTCCACTTT
CDR3aa: CASSLVPQNSPLHF

abundance: once
d_gene: .
j_gene: TRBJ2-1
v_gene: TRBV12-3/TRBV12-4
CDR3nt: TGTGCCAGCAGTTTTGTCAGGGTGAATGAGCAGTTCTTC
CDR3aa: CASSFVRVNEQFF